The clone carrying this T cell receptor beta chain was seen once. Profiling relied on immunoSEQ multiplex PCR, and the TCRdb table lists in-frame clones only, not all of them. The sample includes 83,000 or so clones, over 75% of them seen just once. These data are taken from a study of T cell responses to AZD1222 COVID-19 vaccine. The CDR3 totals 15 residues. Germline assignment: CDR1 LGHNA and CDR2 YSLEER. V was trimmed by 1 base and J by 8 bases, leaving 17 bases between them. The receptor comes from an adult in good health. The rearrangement joins TRBV4-3 to TRBJ1-2, with D perhaps TRBD1 (5 bases). The material was peripheral blood, obtained on day 0 of MenACWY control vaccination. In nucleotides, the CDR3 is TGCGCCAGCAGCCAAGGGCGGGGGACCTATGGGGGCTACACCTTC. Encoded protein: CASSQGRGTYGGYTF.